One sample yielded the 12 T cell receptor beta chains listed below, sequenced in a study of vaccination and CD4 T cells after COVID-19. Their recognized antigens are unknown. Sample treatment: approximately 9-day PBMC culture with coronavirus spike peptide pools or control peptides (ViraFEST assay). Those CD4+ T cells from the unexposed donor predate the COVID-19 pandemic (2011-2018). Cultured CD4+ T-cell DNA underwent Oncomine TCR Beta short-read sequencing. Scientists extracted genomic DNA from CD4+ T cells grown in culture. TCRdb re-analysed the PCR reads in MiXCR, keeping a single row per CDR3 protein. Of about 11,000 distinct CDR3 sequences listed, about a third are singletons. Sequenced sample: CD4+ T cells from blood, cultured in vitro. The source of these receptors is a human donor in good health.

Only a few counts were recorded for this clonotype. This chain uses TRBV29-1 with TRBJ2-7, with D possibly TRBD2 on 5 matching bases. Looked up from germline, CDR1 is SQVTM and CDR2 is ANQGSEA. V shed 4 bases and J shed 0 bases, with 7 bases lying between them. This CDR3 has 12 amino acids. DNA for the CDR3: TGCAGCGTTGTTGGGAGCTCCTACGAGCAGTACTTC. It specifies CSVVGSSYEQYF.

This clonotype was detected only a few times. The chain combines TRBV14 with TRBJ1-1, with no clear D. The CDR3 has 13 residues. The germline V and J ends were trimmed by 2 bases and 2 bases, with 6 bases remaining between them. Looked up from germline, CDR1 is SGHDN and CDR2 is FVKESK. Written as DNA, the CDR3 is TGTGCCAGCAGCCAACAGGCCAACACTGAAGCTTTCTTT. It codes for CASSQQANTEAFF.

The chain has TRBV30 and TRBJ2-7; weak D call: TRBD2 (5 bases). The germline V gene encodes CDR1 GTSNPN and CDR2 SVGIG (reference sequence). The CDR3 loop spans 11 amino acids. V was trimmed by 4 bases and J by 5 bases, leaving 9 bases between them. DNA for the CDR3: TGTGCCTGGACGAGGGCCAACGAGCAGTACTTC. It codes for CAWTRANEQYF.

This clonotype was seen only once. The chain links TRBV28 to TRBJ1-1; 8 bases map to TRBD1. The V gene end was trimmed by 6 bases and the J gene end by 5 bases; junction bases not matched to a gene: 8. CDR1 and CDR2 from the germline V gene are MDHEN and SYDVKM. This CDR3 contains 14 residues. CDR3 amino acids: CASSRTGGVTEAFF. CDR3 DNA sequence: TGTGCCAGCAGCCGCACAGGGGGAGTGACTGAAGCTTTCTTT.

This clonotype showed up just a few times. The chain joins TRBV6-2 or TRBV6-3 to TRBJ2-5, with 8 nucleotides matching TRBD2. CDR1 is MNHEY and CDR2 is SVGEGT in the germline V gene. The junction had 5 bases not matched to a gene; V was cut back by 7 bases and J by 1 base. The CDR3 sequence is 14 residues long. As DNA, the CDR3 is TGTGCCAGCAAACTAGCGGATCGCCAAGAGACCCAGTACTTC. It specifies CASKLADRQETQYF.

There are a few counts of this clonotype. The chain links TRBV6-5 to TRBJ1-6, with D perhaps TRBD1 (6 bases). The CDR3 spans 17 residues. Trimming pared 0 bases from V and 7 bases from J, leaving 16 bases between. The germline V gene encodes CDR1 MNHEY and CDR2 SVGAGI. CDR3 in amino acids: CASSYSAWTASNSPLHF. The CDR3, as DNA: TGTGCCAGCAGTTACTCAGCATGGACAGCTTCCAATTCACCCCTCCACTTT.

This clonotype was counted only a few times. This rearrangement joins TRBV19 to TRBJ1-2; perhaps TRBD1 as D (5 bases). Germline assignment: CDR1 LNHDA and CDR2 SQIVND (reference sequence). Trimming took off 7 bases at V and 0 bases at J, with 18 bases between the two ends. The CDR3 has 16 residues. The CDR3 DNA follows: TGTGCCAGTATGGGACCTCCGGGAGGGGCTAACTATGGCTACACCTTC. It yields the protein CASMGPPGGANYGYTF. Variable domain in full (rest from reference TRBV19 and TRBJ1-2): DGGITQSPKYLFRKEGQNVTLSCEQNLNHDAMYWYRQDPGQGLRLIYYSQIVNDFQKGDIAEGYSVSREKKESFPLTVTSAQKNPTAFYLCASMGPPGGANYGYTFGSGTRLTVV.

This rearrangement joins TRBV11-3 to TRBJ2-5; no clear D gene. The CDR3 covers 14 residues. Between the trimmed V and J ends, which lost 4 bases and 1 base, there was a span of 10 bases. Per the germline V gene, CDR1 is SGHNT and CDR2 is YENEEA. This CDR3 is CASSSPLGQETQYF. The CDR3 DNA reads TGTGCCAGCAGCTCCCCTTTGGGCCAAGAGACCCAGTACTTC.

This sequence joins TRBV20-1 and TRBJ1-6; 10 bases align to TRBD1. From germline, CDR1 is DFQATT and CDR2 SNEGSKA (reference sequence). The CDR3 runs 15 residues. V was pared by 5 bases and J by 7 bases, with 8 bases of the junction left unmatched. CDR3 DNA sequence: TGCAGTGCTGTGCGACAGGGGGCTCGCAATTCACCCCTCCACTTT. The encoded protein is CSAVRQGARNSPLHF.

This clonotype was counted between two and nine times. The gene calls are TRBV27 and TRBJ2-1, with TRBD2 matching 8 bases. The germline CDR1 and CDR2 sequences are MNHEY and SMNVEV (reference sequence). V shed 3 bases, J shed 8 bases, and the junction held 9 bases outside the gene matches. CDR3 length: 15 residues. CDR3 DNA sequence: TGTGCCAGCAGTTTCCGTAGCGGAGCGGGAGATGAGCAGTTCTTC. It yields the protein CASSFRSGAGDEQFF.

The chain couples TRBV7-2 to TRBJ2-2; D might be TRBD1 (5 bases). The CDR3 sequence is 15 residues long. V dropped 2 bases and J dropped 3 bases, with 10 bases sitting between them. Germline V CDR1 and CDR2: SGHTA, FQGNSA. For the CDR3, the DNA is TGTGCCAGCAGCTTAAGGCAAGGGGACACCGGGGAGCTGTTTTTT. Encoded protein: CASSLRQGDTGELFF.

This clonotype has a handful of counts. This chain connects TRBV9 to TRBJ2-5; D tentatively reads TRBD1 or TRBD2 (5 bases each). The germline gives CDR1 SGDLS, CDR2 YYNGEE. CDR3 size: 14 residues. Between the trimmed V and J ends, which lost 3 bases and 5 bases, there was a span of 14 bases. Here the CDR3 DNA reads TGTGCCAGCAGCGGAATTGGGGGTAGGGAGACCCAGTACTTC. It yields the protein CASSGIGGRETQYF.